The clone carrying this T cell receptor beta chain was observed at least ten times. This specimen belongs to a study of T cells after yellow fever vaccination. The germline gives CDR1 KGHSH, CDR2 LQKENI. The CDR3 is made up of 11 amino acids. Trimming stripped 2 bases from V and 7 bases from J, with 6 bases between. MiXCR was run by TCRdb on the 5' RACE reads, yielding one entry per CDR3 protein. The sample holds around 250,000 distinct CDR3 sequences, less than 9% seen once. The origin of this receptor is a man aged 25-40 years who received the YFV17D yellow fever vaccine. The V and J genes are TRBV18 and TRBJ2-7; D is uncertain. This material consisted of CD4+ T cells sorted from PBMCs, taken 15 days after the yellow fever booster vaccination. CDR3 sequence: CASSPSREQYF. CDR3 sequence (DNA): TGTGCCAGCTCACCATCTCGGGAGCAGTACTTC.